Reported below is one TCR beta chain. In terms of age and location, participants ranged from roughly 18 to 90 years and lived in about two dozen US areas. Which cohort a participant joined came from the clinical history participants gave. The entry originates in a study of blood T cell repertoires in COVID-19. Study-wide context: Whether acute or convalescent, the COVID-19 samples came from the United States, Italy and Spain.

Deletions cut 1 base from V and 7 bases from J, with 7 bases between. Looked up from germline, CDR1 is SGHVS and CDR2 is FQNEAQ. The CDR3 sequence is 13 residues long. In the source study's methods: Using reference gene primer amplification, nucleated cell counts were estimated. Produced via immunoSEQ multiplex PCR; TCRdb's table is partial and in-frame only. V and J calls and clone size are copied from that table; D and trimming were computed from the DNA. The repertoire includes about 320,000 clones, 87% of them detected once, and approximately 5% sits in the top ten. This receptor was identified in a woman in her thirties who had recovered from COVID-19. V gene TRBV7-8 combines with J gene TRBJ2-2; a possible D gene is TRBD1 (5 bases). Input material: PBMCs or T cells enriched from blood (not recorded which). The CDR3 sequence is CASSLVRGGELFF. The CDR3 DNA sequence: TGTGCCAGCAGCTTAGTTAGGGGCGGGGAGCTGTTTTTT.